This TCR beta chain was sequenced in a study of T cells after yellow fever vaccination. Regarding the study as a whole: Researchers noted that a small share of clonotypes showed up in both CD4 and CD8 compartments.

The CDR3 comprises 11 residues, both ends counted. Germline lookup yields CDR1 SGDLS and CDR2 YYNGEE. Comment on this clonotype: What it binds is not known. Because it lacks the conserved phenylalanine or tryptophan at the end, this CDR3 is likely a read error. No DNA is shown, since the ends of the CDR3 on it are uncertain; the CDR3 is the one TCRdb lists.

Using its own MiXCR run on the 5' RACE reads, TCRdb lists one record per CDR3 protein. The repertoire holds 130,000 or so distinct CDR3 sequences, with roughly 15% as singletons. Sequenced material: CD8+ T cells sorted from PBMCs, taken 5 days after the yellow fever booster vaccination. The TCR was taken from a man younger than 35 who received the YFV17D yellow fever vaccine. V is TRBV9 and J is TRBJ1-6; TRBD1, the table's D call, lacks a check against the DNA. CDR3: CASSPLRGGAN.